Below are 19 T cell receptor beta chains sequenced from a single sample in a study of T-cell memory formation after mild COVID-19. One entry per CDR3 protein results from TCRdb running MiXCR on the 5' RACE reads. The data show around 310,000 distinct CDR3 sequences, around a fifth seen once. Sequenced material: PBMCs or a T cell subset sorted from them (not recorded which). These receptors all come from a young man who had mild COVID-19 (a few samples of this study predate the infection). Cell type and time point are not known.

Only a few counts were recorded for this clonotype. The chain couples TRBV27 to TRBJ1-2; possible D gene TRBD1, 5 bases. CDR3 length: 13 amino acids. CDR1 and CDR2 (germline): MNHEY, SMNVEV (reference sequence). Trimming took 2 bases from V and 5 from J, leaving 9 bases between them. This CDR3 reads CASSLIGTYGYTF. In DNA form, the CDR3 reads TGTGCCAGCAGTTTAATAGGGACTTATGGCTACACCTTC.

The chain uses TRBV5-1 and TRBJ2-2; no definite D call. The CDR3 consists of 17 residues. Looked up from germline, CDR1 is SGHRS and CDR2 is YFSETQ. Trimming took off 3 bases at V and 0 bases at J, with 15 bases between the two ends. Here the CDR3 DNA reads TGCGCCAGCAGCTCAAGGAGTGGAATCTCGAACACCGGGGAGCTGTTTTTT. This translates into CASSSRSGISNTGELFF. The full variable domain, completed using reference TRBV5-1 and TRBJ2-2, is KAGVTQTPRYLIKTRGQQVTLSCSPISGHRSVSWYQQTPGQGLQFLFEYFSETQRNKGNFPGRFSGRQFSNSRSEMNVSTLELGDSALYLCASSSRSGISNTGELFFGEGSRLTVL.

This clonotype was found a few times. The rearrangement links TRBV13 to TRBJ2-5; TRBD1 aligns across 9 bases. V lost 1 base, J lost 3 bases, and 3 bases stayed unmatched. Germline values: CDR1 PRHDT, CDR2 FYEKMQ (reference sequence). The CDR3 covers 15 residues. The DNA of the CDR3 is TGTGCCAGCAGCTTAGAGGGACAGGGAGAAGAGACCCAGTACTTC. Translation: CASSLEGQGEETQYF. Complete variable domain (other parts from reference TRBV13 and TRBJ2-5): AAGVIQSPRHLIKEKRETATLKCYPIPRHDTVYWYQQGPGQDPQFLISFYEKMQSDKGSIPDRFSAQQFSDYHSELNMSSLELGDSALYFCASSLEGQGEETQYFGPGTRLLVL.

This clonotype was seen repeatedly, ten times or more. The DNA of the CDR3 is TGCAGTGCTACCGCGAACACCGGGGAGCTGTTTTTT. This translates into CSATANTGELFF. The chain links TRBV20-1 to TRBJ2-2; D uncertain. Germline loops: CDR1 DFQATT, CDR2 SNEGSKA (reference sequence). The CDR3 runs to 12 residues. V gave up 4 bases and J gave up 0 bases, with 3 bases separating them.

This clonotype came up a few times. The CDR3 here is CASIPWAGDTEAFF. As DNA, the CDR3 is TGTGCCAGCATTCCTTGGGCAGGGGATACTGAAGCTTTCTTT. J is TRBJ1-1 and V is TRBV6-2 or TRBV6-3; maybe TRBD1 (6 bases). The ends were cut back, 7 bases at V and 5 bases at J, with 17 bases in the middle. Germline CDR1 reads MNHEY; CDR2 reads SVGEGT. CDR3 length: 14 amino acids.

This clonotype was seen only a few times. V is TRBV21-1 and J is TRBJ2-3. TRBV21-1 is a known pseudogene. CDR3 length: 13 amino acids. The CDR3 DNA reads TGTGCCAGCAGCAAAGGGACCACAGATACGCAGTATTTT. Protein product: CASSKGTTDTQYF.

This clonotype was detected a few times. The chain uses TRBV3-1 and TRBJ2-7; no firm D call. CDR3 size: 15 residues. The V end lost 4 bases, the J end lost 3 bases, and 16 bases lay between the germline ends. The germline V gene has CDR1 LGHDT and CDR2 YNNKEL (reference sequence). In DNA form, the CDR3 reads TGTGCCAGCAGCCTCGGCGTGGGCCCCAACTACGAGCAGTACTTC. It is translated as CASSLGVGPNYEQYF.

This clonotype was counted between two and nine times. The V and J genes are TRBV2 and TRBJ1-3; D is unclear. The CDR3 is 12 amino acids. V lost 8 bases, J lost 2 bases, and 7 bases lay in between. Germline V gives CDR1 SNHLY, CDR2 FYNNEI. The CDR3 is CASSRAGNTIYF. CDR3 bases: TGTGCCAGCTCCCGGGCTGGAAACACCATATATTTT.

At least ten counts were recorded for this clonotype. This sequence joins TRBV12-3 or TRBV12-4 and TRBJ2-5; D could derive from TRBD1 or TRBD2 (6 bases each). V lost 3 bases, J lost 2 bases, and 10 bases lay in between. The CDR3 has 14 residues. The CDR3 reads CASSLGGPQETQYF. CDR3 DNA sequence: TGTGCCAGCAGTTTGGGGGGCCCTCAAGAGACCCAGTACTTC.

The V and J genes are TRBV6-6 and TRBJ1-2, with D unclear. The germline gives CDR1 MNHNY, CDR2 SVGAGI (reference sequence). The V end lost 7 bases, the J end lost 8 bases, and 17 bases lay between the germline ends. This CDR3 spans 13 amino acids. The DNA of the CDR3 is TGTGCCAGCACCAGTCCAGGTAGAAGGGGCTACACCTTC. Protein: CASTSPGRRGYTF.

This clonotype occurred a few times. The chain's CDR3 is CSATGGYNTGELFF. The CDR3 DNA follows: TGCAGTGCTACGGGGGGCTATAACACCGGGGAGCTGTTTTTT. This sequence joins TRBV20-1 and TRBJ2-2; D perhaps matches TRBD2 (7 bases). V lost 4 bases and J lost 2, with 11 bases in between. Germline lookup yields CDR1 DFQATT and CDR2 SNEGSKA (reference sequence). CDR3 length: 14 residues.

The CDR3 loop reads CASSSIRENEQYF. CDR3 sequence (DNA): TGCGCCAGCAGCTCCATCCGGGAAAACGAGCAGTACTTC. This chain uses TRBV5-1 with TRBJ2-7; D is possibly TRBD2 (5 bases). CDR3 length: 13 amino acids. CDR1 is SGHRS and CDR2 is YFSETQ in the germline V gene. V was shortened by 3 bases and J by 5 bases, with 12 bases between the two germline ends.

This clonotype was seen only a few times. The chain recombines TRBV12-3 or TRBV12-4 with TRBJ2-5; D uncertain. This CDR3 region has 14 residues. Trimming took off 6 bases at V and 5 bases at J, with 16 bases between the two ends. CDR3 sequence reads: CASSPLGPRETQYF. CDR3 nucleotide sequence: TGTGCCAGCAGCCCCCTAGGCCCCCGGGAGACCCAGTACTTC.

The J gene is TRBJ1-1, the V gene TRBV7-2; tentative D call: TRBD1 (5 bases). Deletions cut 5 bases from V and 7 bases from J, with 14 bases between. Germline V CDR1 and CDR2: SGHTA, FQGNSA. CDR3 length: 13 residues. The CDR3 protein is CASSIYRDVEAFF. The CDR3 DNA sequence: TGTGCCAGCAGCATTTACCGGGACGTTGAAGCTTTCTTT.

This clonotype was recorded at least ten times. The DNA of the CDR3 is TGCAGCGTGGGGGGACTAGCGGGGTTCTCTAGCACAGATACGCAGTATTTT. As protein: CSVGGLAGFSSTDTQYF. This chain connects TRBV29-1 to TRBJ2-3; 13 bases fit TRBD2. Germline V CDR1 and CDR2: SQVTM, ANQGSEA. V lost 6 bases, J lost 0 bases, and 9 bases stayed unmatched. The CDR3 extends over 17 amino acids.

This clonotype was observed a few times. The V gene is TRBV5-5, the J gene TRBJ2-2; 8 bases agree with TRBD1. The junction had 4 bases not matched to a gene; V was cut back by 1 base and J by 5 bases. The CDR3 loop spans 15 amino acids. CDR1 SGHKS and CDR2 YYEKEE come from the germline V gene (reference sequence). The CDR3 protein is CASSLWTGPTGELFF. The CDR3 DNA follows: TGTGCCAGCAGCTTGTGGACAGGGCCTACCGGGGAGCTGTTTTTT.

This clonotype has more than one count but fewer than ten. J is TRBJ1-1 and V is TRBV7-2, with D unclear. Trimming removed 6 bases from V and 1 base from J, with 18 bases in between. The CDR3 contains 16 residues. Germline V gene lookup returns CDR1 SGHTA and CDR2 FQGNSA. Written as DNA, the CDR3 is TGTGCCAGCAGTCGGGGTGCGAGTGCTTCGAACACTGAAGCTTTCTTT. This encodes CASSRGASASNTEAFF.

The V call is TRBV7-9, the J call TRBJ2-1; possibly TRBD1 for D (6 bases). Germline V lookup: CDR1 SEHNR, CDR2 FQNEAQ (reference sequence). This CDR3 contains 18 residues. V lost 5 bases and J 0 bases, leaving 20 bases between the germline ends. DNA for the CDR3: TGTGCCAGCAGCCCCGCGATATTGGGGGCTATCTCCTACAATGAGCAGTTCTTC. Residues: CASSPAILGAISYNEQFF.

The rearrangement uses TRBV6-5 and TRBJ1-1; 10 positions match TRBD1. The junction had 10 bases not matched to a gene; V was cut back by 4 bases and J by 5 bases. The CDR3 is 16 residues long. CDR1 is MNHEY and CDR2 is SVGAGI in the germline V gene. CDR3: CASSSAGTGERTEAFF. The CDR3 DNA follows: TGTGCCAGCAGTTCCGCCGGGACAGGGGAAAGGACTGAAGCTTTCTTT.